Listed below are T cell receptor beta chains from one sample, sequenced in a study of CXCR3-negative and CXCR3-positive naive CD8 T cells. TCRdb re-called the 5' RACE reads and catalogs CDR3 proteins one per entry, DNA excluded. With approximately 8,400 distinct CDR3 sequences in the sample, the ten largest clones hold roughly 2%. Specimen: naive CXCR3+ CD8+ T cells from blood. The receptors come from a human donor in good health. Some clones in this sample may be carry-over from other donors' samples. The CDR3 runs from the conserved cysteine through the conserved F or W. Where a row states a size, it is once, few, many or the class of an expanded clone; other rows omit it.

TRBJ2-3 - TRBV21-1 CASHASGTDTQYF
TRBJ2-5 - TRBV3-1 CASSQEFEGEYF
TRBJ2-5 - TRBV29-1 CSVDGGETQYF
TRBJ2-3 - TRBV6-6 CASSYWLAGETDTQYF
TRBJ2-7 - TRBV29-1 CSVVEVSGSYEQYF
TRBJ1-1 medium-sized TRBV5-1 CASSLYLGPQLNTEAFF
TRBJ2-7 - TRBV7-8 CASSSTMSYEQYF
TRBJ1-1 - TRBV29-1 CSGTVNTEAFF
TRBJ2-1 - TRBV29-1 CSRPRDYRGWEQFF
TRBJ1-1 - TRBV2 CASSEAGGTEAFF
TRBJ2-3 - TRBV29-1 CSVEHGWGDTQYF
TRBJ2-7 medium-sized TRBV15 CATSRDRTLEEQYF
TRBJ2-1 medium-sized TRBV11-3 CASSLTAGLDMHNEQFF
TRBJ2-1 - TRBV12-3/TRBV12-4 CASSLSTSGFYNEQFF
TRBJ2-1 - TRBV29-1 CSAQGPDEQFF
TRBJ2-7 medium-sized TRBV20-1 CSASPTEDLNEQYF
TRBJ2-3 - TRBV9 CASSAWTGGADTQYF
TRBJ2-1 medium-sized TRBV11-2 CASSLTPYARLDNEQFF
TRBJ2-7 - TRBV3-1 CASSHFGRPGDEQYF
TRBJ2-1 medium-sized TRBV29-1 CSVEWVAGVDEQFF
TRBJ2-1 medium-sized TRBV10-2 CASTEAGGSGNEQFF
TRBJ1-5 - TRBV19 CASSPASGGHSNQPQHF
TRBJ2-1 - TRBV28 CASSPRAAPYNEQFF
TRBJ2-3 medium-sized TRBV5-1 CASSLDLKDTQYF
TRBJ1-2 medium-sized TRBV11-2 CASSLDTFYGYTF
TRBJ1-1 - TRBV7-2 CASSLDGRATEAFF
TRBJ2-1 - TRBV5-1 CASSLAETGTNEQFF
TRBJ2-5 - TRBV20-1 CSAPHLETQYF
TRBJ1-2 - TRBV7-2 CASSLGGQTNYGYTF
TRBJ2-7 medium-sized TRBV20-1 CSARGERDGRYEQYF
TRBJ2-2 medium-sized TRBV20-1 CSAREGTGSGELFF
TRBJ2-7 medium-sized TRBV7-9 CASQTGVPGEQYF
TRBJ2-1 - TRBV7-9 CASSLATSGYSSYNEQFF
TRBJ2-7 medium-sized TRBV7-9 CASSSPGHQYEQYF
TRBJ1-1 - TRBV28 CASSFGTSGNTEAFF
TRBJ1-1 medium-sized TRBV7-9 CASSLVQRNTEAFF
TRBJ1-1 - TRBV29-1 CSVAGTGWTEAFF
TRBJ1-1 medium-sized TRBV9 CASSGGTAPDTEAFF
TRBJ1-1 - TRBV7-9 CASSLVVGGQNTEAFF
TRBJ2-5 - TRBV5-8 CASRLRSRGLETQYF
TRBJ2-1 - TRBV28 CASHRGRTVYNEQFF
TRBJ2-1 - TRBV29-1 CSVEEALAGESYNEQFF
TRBJ2-3 - TRBV2 CASRGRTGTTETQYF
TRBJ2-1 - TRBV3-1 CASSGAVQREGLDEQFF
TRBJ2-1 medium-sized TRBV29-1 CSVLGLAKNEQFF
TRBJ2-7 - TRBV29-1 CSVEDGTAYEQYF
TRBJ2-3 medium-sized TRBV6-6 CASSYFDREGSTDTQYF
TRBJ2-1 medium-sized TRBV7-8 CASSSRAGEARNEQFF
TRBJ1-5 - TRBV6-2/TRBV6-3 CASSYAGDPNQPQHF
TRBJ1-5 - TRBV29-1 CSVETGDNQPQHF